This entry is about one TCR beta chain. Its target antigen remains unknown. Given a much more abundant clone one base away, this may be a read error. The entry originates in a study of human T cells and chemical hapten exposure (dated by TCRdb to the early 2020s). For the wider study: Libraries were pooled for sequencing, and per-sample TCR yields varied mainly because of small differences in library volumes within the pool. This study followed changes in the peripheral blood TCR repertoire in vivo during primary and secondary sensitization of alopecia patients to the hapten diphenylcyclopropenone (DPC). Each blood RNA sample was used to sequence both TCR alpha and TCR beta chains. Study-wide findings and limitations: DPC sensitization did not change the number of TCRs with a frequency above 1 in 1000, and there was no evidence of changes in global repertoire structure. Repeated subsampling changed both the strength of the expansion versus patch-test correlation and the threshold at which the correlation became significant.

The CDR3, cysteine through phenylalanine, is 15 amino acids long. Left in the record is the CDR3 DNA by itself, 45 bases read in frame from the first base. According to the germline V gene, CDR1 reads SGHVS and CDR2 reads FQNEAQ. The library was prepared using 5' RACE. The instrument given in TCRdb is Illumina MiSeq. During library preparation, unique molecular identifiers were attached to individual cDNA molecules so that TCRs could be counted quantitatively and reproducibly. In the authors' own workflow: Samples had a median of roughly 98,000 TCRs, with a range from 23,224 to 690,600. V, J and CDR3 annotation of the TCR reads was performed with the Decombinator software suite. For PS versus PT1 abundance plots, all samples were subsampled to the same number of TCRs (28,000). Expanded TCRs were defined as absent before sensitization and observed at least eight times at the 2-week time point. TCRdb reanalyzed the raw reads on its own, using fastp at Q25 for trimming and MiXCR for clone calling, and kept in-frame beta chains. Rows with one shared CDR3 protein collapse into an entry with the most common genes and DNA. The V and J calls come from TCRdb's annotation, not from the publication. This sample gives about 81,000 distinct CDR3 sequences in total; 7% to 8% of them show up just once. The ten largest clonotypes hold 2% to 2.5% of the sample.

Total RNA was extracted from unfractionated whole blood that had been collected in Tempus Blood RNA tubes. As TCR sequencing controls, 4 or 5 healthy volunteers were used, with blood taken at day 0, 2 weeks and 6 weeks. This chain joins TRBV7-8 to TRBJ1-4; TRBD1 could be the D gene, as 6 bases match. The receptor comes from a male donor in good health. The encoded CDR3 is CASSPIAGQNERLFF. Here is the DNA: TGTGCCAGCAGCCCAATCGCCGGACAGAATGAAAGACTGTTTTTT.